This T cell receptor beta chain stems from a study of T-cell reconstitution after alpha-beta-depleted transplantation in children. Study-level points and caveats: T-cell numbers and diversity one year post-transplant derived largely from freshly generated T cells. After transplant, at about two months, alpha-beta T cells were reportedly derived from several hundred expanded graft clones.

As for this clonotype: The antigen is undetermined.

TCRbeta library preparation incorporated unique molecular identifiers. A single record per CDR3 protein comes from TCRdb applying MiXCR to the PCR reads. The sample has about 980,000 distinct CDR3 sequences, about 29% seen once. The source material was PBMCs, mostly from graft donor cells, sampled 360 days after TCRalphabeta/CD19-depleted stem cell transplant. The TCR sequence derives from a boy in the first two years of life who had a stem cell transplant for SCID, so the T cells may come from the graft donor.

CDR3 protein: CASSQSLAGEQYF. The CDR3 nucleotides are TGTGCCAGCAGCCAAAGCCTAGCGGGGGAGCAGTACTTC. The rearrangement joins TRBV3-1 to TRBJ2-7, with 9 bases that match TRBD2. Germline V CDR1 and CDR2: LGHDT, YNNKEL (reference sequence). V was clipped by 2 bases and J by 7 bases; unmatched bases: 3. The CDR3 consists of 13 residues.